This entry lists 4 T cell receptor beta chains sequenced from one sample in a study of resident and recirculating memory T cells in vitiligo. Some clones are missing from TCRdb's copy, which holds only in-frame ones; the method was immunoSEQ multiplex PCR. The repertoire holds tens of thousands of clones, with roughly 90% as singletons. The sequenced sample consisted of blood. The receptors come from a male donor with vitiligo.

This chain uses TRBV7-6 with TRBJ1-1, with TRBD1 matching over 7 bases. CDR3 length: 15 residues. Germline V CDR1 and CDR2: SGHVS, FNYEAQ. V lost 2 bases, J lost 3 bases, and 6 bases stayed unmatched. The CDR3 DNA is TGTGCCAGCAGCTTAAGGGGGCAAGGGTACACTGAAGCTTTCTTT. Protein: CASSLRGQGYTEAFF.

The rearrangement links TRBV5-1 to TRBJ1-1, with TRBD1 identical over 7 bases. Germline trimming cut 3 bases from V and 3 bases from J; bases unmatched to any gene: 11. There are 16 residues in the CDR3. From germline, CDR1 is SGHRS and CDR2 YFSETQ. The CDR3 sequence: CASSWRQGIPDTEAFF. For the CDR3, the DNA is TGCGCCAGCAGCTGGCGACAGGGAATCCCTGACACTGAAGCTTTCTTT.

The J gene is TRBJ2-3, the V gene TRBV6-6, with D uncertain. The CDR3 spans 13 residues. The germline V gene encodes CDR1 MNHNY and CDR2 SVGAGI (reference sequence). The V end lost 4 bases, the J end lost 3 bases, and 8 bases lay between the germline ends. CDR3 bases: TGTGCCAGCAGTTCTACCGAGACAGATACGCAGTATTTT. Its protein is CASSSTETDTQYF.

This chain uses TRBV4-1 with TRBJ1-5; D perhaps matches TRBD1 (5 bases). CDR1 and CDR2 (germline): MGHRA, YSYEKL. The CDR3 is made up of 17 amino acids. V lost 0 bases and J 6 bases, leaving 18 bases between the germline ends. The CDR3 is CASSQDQWSTGSQPQHF. The DNA for the CDR3 is TGCGCCAGCAGCCAAGATCAATGGAGTACAGGCAGTCAGCCCCAGCATTTT.